These T cell receptor beta chains were read from a single sample in a study of liver allograft versus peripheral blood T cells. MiXCR was run by TCRdb on the reads, yielding one entry per CDR3 protein. The sample records about 8,400 distinct CDR3 sequences, 17% being singletons. The receptors stem from a human patient who had a liver transplant. Some T cells may have originated in the graft donor. Each CDR3 is given with its conserved first and last residue. D genes are given only for firm matches. Rows may omit the clone size; those that give it use once, few, many or a size class.

d_gene,abundance,v_gene,j_gene,CDR3aa,CDR3nt
TRBD2,many,TRBV28,TRBJ2-5,CASSSSGAYQETQYF,TGTGCCAGCAGTTCCAGCGGGGCCTACCAAGAGACCCAGTACTTC
NA,NA,TRBV28,TRBJ2-3,CASSLTDTQYF,TGTGCCAGCAGTTTAACAGATACGCAGTATTTT
NA,many,TRBV29-1,TRBJ1-1,CSVVLMNTEAFF,TGCAGCGTTGTTTTAATGAACACTGAAGCTTTCTTT
NA,many,TRBV7-2,TRBJ1-1,CASSLFQANTEAFF,TGTGCCAGCAGCTTATTTCAGGCGAACACTGAAGCTTTCTTT
NA,medium-sized,TRBV6-5,TRBJ2-2,CASGTGSTGELFF,TGTGCCAGCGGTACAGGGAGCACCGGGGAGCTGTTTTTT
NA,medium-sized,TRBV6-6,TRBJ1-2,CASSSTSLLYTF,TGTGCCAGCAGTTCAACGTCCCTACTATACACCTTC
TRBD2,many,TRBV16,TRBJ2-7,CASSQQSGRLYF,TGTGCCAGCAGCCAACAAAGCGGGAGGTTGTACTTC
NA,NA,TRBV10-1,TRBJ2-1,CASREFPASGRCGEQFF,TGCGCCAGCAGGGAGTTCCCGGCGAGCGGAAGGTGTGGTGAGCAGTTCTTC
NA,NA,TRBV29-1,TRBJ1-1,CSVEDALFREAFF,TGCAGCGTTGAAGACGCTCTTTTCAGAGAGGCTTTCTTT
NA,many,TRBV20-1,TRBJ1-3,CSAWTDSGNTIYF,TGCAGTGCCTGGACAGACTCTGGAAACACCATATATTTT
TRBD2,many,TRBV20-1,TRBJ2-1,CSARSGGAGDEQFF,TGCAGTGCTAGAAGCGGGGGGGCCGGGGATGAGCAGTTCTTC
NA,medium-sized,TRBV24-1,TRBJ2-3,CATSDSGAMLTDTQYF,TGTGCCACCAGTGATTCAGGGGCGATGCTCACAGATACGCAGTATTTT
TRBD2,once,TRBV7-9,TRBJ2-7,CASSPRNLPTSGTSYEQYF,TGTGCCAGCAGCCCGAGGAACCTCCCCACTAGCGGGACTTCCTACGAGCAGTACTTC
TRBD1,medium-sized,TRBV7-9,TRBJ2-2,CASSPPGQGASNTGELFF,TGTGCCAGCAGCCCCCCCGGGCAGGGGGCGTCTAACACCGGGGAGCTGTTTTTT
NA,few,TRBV30,TRBJ1-1,CAWRVGGLVTEAFF,TGTGCCTGGAGGGTAGGGGGGCTTGTCACTGAAGCTTTCTTT
NA,medium-sized,TRBV27,TRBJ2-1,CASSLSRQGYNEQFF,TGTGCCAGCAGTTTATCGCGGCAGGGGTACAATGAGCAGTTCTTC
TRBD1,NA,TRBV20-1,TRBJ1-2,CSAPDRVYGYTF,TGCAGTGCCCCGGACAGGGTCTATGGCTACACCTTC
TRBD2,many,TRBV6-1,TRBJ2-1,CASSEGAGGPSYNEQFF,TGTGCCAGCAGTGAAGGGGCGGGGGGGCCTTCCTACAATGAGCAGTTCTTC
TRBD1,many,TRBV12-3/TRBV12-4,TRBJ1-5,CASSRQGDQPQHF,TGTGCCAGCAGCAGACAGGGGGATCAGCCCCAGCATTTT
NA,few,TRBV30,TRBJ2-7,CAWRDSSYEQYF,TGTGCCTGGAGAGACAGTTCCTACGAGCAGTACTTC
NA,many,TRBV9,TRBJ2-1,CASSVGSFNEQFF,TGTGCCAGCAGCGTAGGGAGTTTCAATGAGCAGTTCTTC
NA,many,TRBV20-1,TRBJ2-7,CSAKGIYEQYF,TGCAGTGCTAAAGGGATCTACGAGCAGTACTTC
TRBD1,medium-sized,TRBV6-6,TRBJ1-6,CASSYSGGTGSPLHF,TGTGCCAGCAGTTACTCCGGAGGGACAGGTTCACCCCTCCACTTT
NA,NA,TRBV28,TRBJ2-7,CASSPSLGDEQYF,TGTGCCAGCAGCCCCAGTTTAGGTGACGAGCAGTACTTC
TRBD2,NA,TRBV9,TRBJ2-7,CASSASGTSYEQYF,TGTGCCAGCAGCGCTAGCGGGACCTCCTACGAGCAGTACTTC
NA,many,TRBV28,TRBJ1-6,CASSTDAGRHSPLHF,TGTGCCAGCAGTACGGACGCAGGGAGGCACTCACCCCTCCACTTT
TRBD2,many,TRBV9,TRBJ2-1,CASSVGAGEGYNEQFF,TGTGCCAGCAGCGTAGGGGCGGGAGAGGGCTACAATGAGCAGTTCTTC
NA,NA,TRBV28,TRBJ2-7,CASSVHPASSSYEQYF,TGTGCCAGCAGTGTCCACCCGGCGAGCAGCTCCTACGAGCAGTACTTC
TRBD1,many,TRBV7-3,TRBJ1-6,CASSRTGEVSPLHF,TGTGCCAGCAGTCGGACAGGGGAAGTTTCACCCCTCCACTTT
TRBD2,medium-sized,TRBV15,TRBJ2-1,CATSRGGGFSYNEQFF,TGTGCCACCAGCAGAGGCGGGGGGTTCTCCTACAATGAGCAGTTCTTC
NA,medium-sized,TRBV19,TRBJ2-3,CASSSILGGGFTDTQYF,TGTGCCAGTAGTTCGATTTTGGGAGGGGGCTTCACAGATACGCAGTATTTT
NA,medium-sized,TRBV7-2,TRBJ2-3,CASSPDLNTDTQYF,TGTGCCAGCAGCCCAGACTTAAACACAGATACGCAGTATTTT
NA,many,TRBV18,TRBJ2-3,CASSPRGETDTQYF,TGTGCCAGCTCACCACGCGGGGAAACAGATACGCAGTATTTT
NA,many,TRBV7-3,TRBJ2-3,CASSISASTDTQYF,TGTGCCAGCAGCATTAGCGCTAGCACAGATACGCAGTATTTT
NA,medium-sized,TRBV24-1,TRBJ2-2,CATSDFGAGELFF,TGTGCCACCAGTGATTTTGGGGCCGGGGAGCTGTTTTTT
TRBD1,many,TRBV10-3,TRBJ1-1,CAISETAGTGGNLNTEAFF,TGTGCCATCAGCGAAACAGCCGGGACAGGGGGGAATCTGAACACTGAAGCTTTCTTT
NA,few,TRBV30,TRBJ1-1,CAWRPGFNTEAFF,TGTGCCTGGAGACCGGGGTTTAACACTGAAGCTTTCTTT
NA,medium-sized,TRBV29-1,TRBJ1-5,CSVVEGGGSGEPQHF,TGCAGCGTTGTAGAGGGTGGGGGATCTGGGGAGCCCCAGCATTTT
TRBD1,NA,TRBV7-9,TRBJ2-5,CASSHTGTGGAGTQYF,TGTGCCAGCAGCCATACGGGGACAGGGGGCGCCGGGACCCAGTACTTC
NA,NA,TRBV20-1,TRBJ2-4,CSARALTGRDIQYF,TGCAGTGCTAGGGCCCTGACAGGGAGGGACATTCAGTACTTC
NA,NA,TRBV12-3/TRBV12-4,TRBJ2-1,CASSLAAGLKSSYNEQFF,TGTGCCAGCAGTTTAGCGGCGGGACTCAAGAGCTCCTACAATGAGCAGTTCTTC
NA,NA,TRBV12-3/TRBV12-4,TRBJ1-1,CASSLSGAEAFF,TGTGCCAGCAGTTTAAGTGGGGCTGAAGCTTTCTTT
TRBD2,few,TRBV12-3/TRBV12-4,TRBJ2-2,CASRLAGVGTGELFF,TGTGCCAGCAGACTAGCGGGGGTAGGCACCGGGGAGCTGTTTTTT
NA,NA,TRBV12-3/TRBV12-4,TRBJ1-1,CASILSGSLNTEAFF,TGTGCCAGCATTCTGTCAGGGTCGCTGAACACTGAAGCTTTCTTT
NA,few,TRBV12-3/TRBV12-4,TRBJ1-4,CASSLSSSNEKLFF,TGTGCCAGCAGTTTAAGTTCCTCTAATGAAAAACTGTTTTTT
NA,medium-sized,TRBV6-5,TRBJ2-6,CASRGTGANVLTF,TGTGCCAGCCGGGGAACTGGGGCCAACGTCCTGACTTTC
TRBD1,NA,TRBV20-1,TRBJ1-3,CSARNPGQGRDTIYF,TGCAGTGCTAGAAACCCGGGACAGGGTCGGGACACCATATATTTT
NA,medium-sized,TRBV24-1,TRBJ2-1,CATSDFKQARKSEQFF,TGTGCCACCAGTGATTTTAAGCAGGCCCGGAAGAGTGAGCAGTTCTTC
NA,medium-sized,TRBV7-2,TRBJ1-2,CASSLEGYGYTF,TGTGCCAGCAGCTTAGAAGGCTATGGCTACACCTTC
TRBD2,NA,TRBV28,TRBJ2-3,CASSSTSGRVGDTQYF,TGTGCCAGCAGCTCCACTAGCGGGAGGGTAGGGGATACGCAGTATTTT
NA,medium-sized,TRBV18,TRBJ1-2,CASSPRDGYGYTF,TGTGCCAGCTCACCTAGGGACGGATATGGCTACACCTTC
TRBD1,NA,TRBV6-5,TRBJ1-6,CASSAPPGQGRNSPLHF,TGTGCCAGCAGCGCCCCTCCGGGACAGGGGCGAAATTCACCCCTCCACTTT
NA,NA,TRBV12-3/TRBV12-4,TRBJ2-2,CASSFEQGTGELFF,TGTGCCAGCAGTTTCGAACAGGGCACCGGGGAGCTGTTTTTT
NA,NA,TRBV28,TRBJ2-7,CASSPRFYYEQYF,TGTGCCAGCAGCCCCAGGTTCTACTACGAGCAGTACTTC
TRBD1,medium-sized,TRBV29-1,TRBJ2-7,CSVSTGGIDEQYF,TGCAGCGTTTCCACAGGGGGTATCGACGAGCAGTACTTC
TRBD1,medium-sized,TRBV15,TRBJ2-7,CATSSQGADGAYEQYF,TGTGCCACCAGCTCACAGGGGGCGGATGGGGCCTACGAGCAGTACTTC